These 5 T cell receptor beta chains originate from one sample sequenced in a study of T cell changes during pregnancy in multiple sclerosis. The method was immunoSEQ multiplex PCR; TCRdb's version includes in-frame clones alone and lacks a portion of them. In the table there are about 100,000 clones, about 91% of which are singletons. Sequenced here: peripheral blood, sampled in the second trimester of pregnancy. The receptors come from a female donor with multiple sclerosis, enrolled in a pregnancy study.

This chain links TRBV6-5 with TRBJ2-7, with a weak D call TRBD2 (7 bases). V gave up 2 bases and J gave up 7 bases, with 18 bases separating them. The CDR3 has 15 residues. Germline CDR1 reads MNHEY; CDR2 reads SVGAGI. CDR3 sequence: CASSYGAGAKPEQYF. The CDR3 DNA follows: TGTGCCAGCAGTTACGGGGCGGGGGCAAAACCGGAGCAGTACTTC.

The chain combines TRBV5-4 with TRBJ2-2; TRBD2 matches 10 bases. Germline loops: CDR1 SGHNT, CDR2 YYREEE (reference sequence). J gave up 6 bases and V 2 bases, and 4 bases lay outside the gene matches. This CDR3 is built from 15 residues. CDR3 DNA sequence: TGTGCCAGCAGCTTTAGGACTAGCGGCGCCGGGGAGCTGTTTTTT. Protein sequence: CASSFRTSGAGELFF.

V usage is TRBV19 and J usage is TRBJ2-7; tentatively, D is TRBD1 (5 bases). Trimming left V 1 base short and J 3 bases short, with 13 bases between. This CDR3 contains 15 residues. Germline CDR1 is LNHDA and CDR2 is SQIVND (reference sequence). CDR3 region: CASSIGKGLRYEQYF. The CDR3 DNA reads TGTGCCAGTAGTATAGGGAAGGGGCTCCGCTACGAGCAGTACTTC.

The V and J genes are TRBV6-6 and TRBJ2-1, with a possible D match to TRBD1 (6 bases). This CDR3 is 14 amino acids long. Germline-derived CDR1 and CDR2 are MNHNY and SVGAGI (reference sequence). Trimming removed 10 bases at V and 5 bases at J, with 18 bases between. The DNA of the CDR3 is TGTGCCACCACCGACAGGCTAAGGAACAATGAGCAGTTCTTC. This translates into CATTDRLRNNEQFF.

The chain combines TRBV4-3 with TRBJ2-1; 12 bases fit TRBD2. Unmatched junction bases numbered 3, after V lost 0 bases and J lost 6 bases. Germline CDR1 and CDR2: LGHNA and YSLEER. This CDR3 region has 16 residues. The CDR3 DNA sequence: TGCGCCAGCAGCCAAGATCCTAGCGGGAGGGCCAATGAGCAGTTCTTC. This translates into CASSQDPSGRANEQFF.